This T cell receptor beta chain was sequenced in a study of blood T cell repertoires in COVID-19. On the study more broadly: The United States, Italy and Spain were the sources of the acute and convalescent COVID-19 samples.

This study enrolled people aged roughly 18 to 100 from about two dozen US geographic areas. Cohorts were based on clinical histories the participants reported. This CDR3 has 17 amino acids. The V and J ends lost 4 bases and 9 bases, in that order; junction bases with no gene match: 15. The germline gives CDR1 SGHDT, CDR2 YYEEEE. Authors' processing steps: Cell counts per sample came from amplifying reference gene primers. Some clones are missing from TCRdb's copy, which holds only in-frame ones; the method was immunoSEQ multiplex PCR. Clone size and the V and J calls come from that table; the DNA yielded D and trimming. This sample carries about 280,000 clones, approximately 90% of them seen once, and the ten largest clones take roughly 4%. This clone was seen only once.

This receptor was identified in a woman in her 30s with acute COVID-19. Sequences were obtained from PBMCs or T cells enriched from blood (not recorded which). The chain joins TRBV5-6 to TRBJ2-7; 14 nucleotides align to TRBD2. This chain's CDR3 is CASSNSFTGLAGDMQYF. For the CDR3, the DNA is TGTGCCAGCAGCAACAGCTTTACGGGACTAGCGGGAGATATGCAGTACTTC. The entire variable domain, with the rest obtained from reference TRBV5-6 and TRBJ2-7, is as follows: DAGVTQSPTHLIKTRGQQVTLRCSPKSGHDTVSWYQQALGQGPQFIFQYYEEEERQRGNFPDRFSGHQFPNYSSELNVNALLLGDSALYLCASSNSFTGLAGDMQYFGPGTRLTVT.